This T cell receptor (beta chain) was sequenced for a study of T cells in Graves' hyperthyroidism and ophthalmopathy. The CDR3 length is 13 residues. Germline V CDR1 and CDR2: SGHVS, FQNEAQ. Trimming shortened V by 2 bases and J by 3 bases, and 7 bases separated the two germline ends. RNA transcripts were the template for amplifying TCR beta CDR3 regions. Researchers ran a first-round RT-PCR on the TCR CDR3 using the HTBI primer set. TCRdb itself ran the multiplex PCR reads through MiXCR, one entry per CDR3 protein. The sample carries 250,000 to 400,000 distinct CDR3 sequences, roughly 15% recorded once. This clonotype was picked up many times. What it binds is not known. Study-level points and caveats: Also found in blood were most expanded thyroid clonotypes above 0.001.

The clonotype was recovered from a middle-aged woman with Graves' ophthalmopathy. The genes are TRBV7-8 and TRBJ1-1, with D uncertain. Sequencing was done on a sample of blood. The CDR3 DNA reads TGTGCCAGCAGCTTAACGGCTTACACTGAAGCTTTCTTT. Amino acids: CASSLTAYTEAFF. Combining the CDR3 with reference TRBV7-8 and TRBJ1-1 gives the whole variable domain GAGVSQSPRYKVAKRGQDVALRCDPISGHVSLFWYQQALGQGPEFLTYFQNEAQLDKSGLPSDRFFAERPEGSVSTLKIQRTQQEDSAVYLCASSLTAYTEAFFGQGTRLTVV.